This record looks at one T cell receptor beta chain sequence and its context. Its antigen is still unknown. The J segment lost 5 bases and the V segment lost 7 bases, leaving 12 bases of the junction unmatched. The CDR3 covers 16 residues. Looked up from germline, CDR1 is SNHLY and CDR2 is FYNNEI. This sample is part of a study of T cell responses to AZD1222 COVID-19 vaccine. About the study: Second-dose recipients at about 4 or about 12 weeks were treated as one pooled group. General study results and limits: The repertoires were collected only after the peak T cell response. Baseline seropositivity characterized only 5 or 6 AZD1222 recipients. Donors were chiefly white British, with a greater number of females, and clonal diversity was perhaps underestimated.

The assay was immunoSEQ multiplex PCR, and TCRdb's table has in-frame clones only and misses some. Of roughly 180,000 clones listed, 88% are singletons. The sequencing here drew on peripheral blood, taken on day 0 of AZD1222 vaccination. This chain links TRBV2 with TRBJ2-7; 12 positions match TRBD1. The receptor comes from an adult in good health. This CDR3 reads CASKGQGARIADEQYF. Here the CDR3 DNA reads TGTGCCAGCAAGGGACAGGGGGCTCGAATCGCCGACGAGCAGTACTTC.